The rows below give T cell receptor beta chains drawn from one sample of a study of blood T cell repertoires in COVID-19. Produced via immunoSEQ multiplex PCR; TCRdb's table is partial and in-frame only. This sample has about 220,000 clones, with under 90% found just once. The sample comprised PBMCs or T cells enriched from blood (not recorded which). These receptors were collected from a woman in her sixties or seventies who had recovered from COVID-19. Each CDR3 is given with its conserved first and last residue. D genes are given only for firm matches. Expanded clones are given a class, and other clones once, few, many or no size at all.

v_gene: TRBV7-2
abundance: NA
d_gene: TRBD2
j_gene: TRBJ2-2
CDR3aa: CASTLAGEPTGELFF
CDR3nt: TGTGCCAGCACTTTAGCGGGAGAACCCACCGGGGAGCTGTTTTTT

v_gene: TRBV2
abundance: NA
d_gene: TRBD1
j_gene: TRBJ2-1
CDR3aa: CASSPGQGIYNEQFF
CDR3nt: TGTGCCAGCAGCCCGGGACAGGGGATATACAATGAGCAGTTCTTC

v_gene: TRBV5-1
abundance: NA
d_gene: TRBD2
j_gene: TRBJ2-1
CDR3aa: CASSLAGGGEIYNEQFF
CDR3nt: TGCGCCAGCAGCCTGGCGGGGGGTGGGGAGATCTACAATGAGCAGTTCTTC

v_gene: TRBV7-2
abundance: NA
d_gene: NA
j_gene: TRBJ1-2
CDR3aa: CASSLDPSYGYTF
CDR3nt: TGTGCCAGCAGCTTAGACCCGAGCTATGGCTACACCTTC

v_gene: TRBV7-2
abundance: NA
d_gene: TRBD1
j_gene: TRBJ2-3
CDR3aa: CASSLARAGGLDTQYF
CDR3nt: TGTGCCAGCAGCTTAGCCCGGGCAGGGGGCTTAGATACGCAGTATTTT

v_gene: TRBV4-2
abundance: NA
d_gene: TRBD2
j_gene: TRBJ2-2
CDR3aa: CASSQDRGAGGPIGELFF
CDR3nt: TGTGCCAGCAGCCAAGATAGAGGAGCGGGGGGGCCAATCGGGGAGCTGTTTTTT

v_gene: TRBV6-6
abundance: NA
d_gene: TRBD1
j_gene: TRBJ2-2
CDR3aa: CASSRQGGNGELFF
CDR3nt: TGTGCCAGCAGTCGACAGGGGGGTAACGGGGAGCTGTTTTTT

v_gene: TRBV5-6
abundance: NA
d_gene: TRBD1
j_gene: TRBJ2-4
CDR3aa: CASSHDRGLLAKNIQYF
CDR3nt: TGTGCCAGCAGCCACGACAGGGGGCTTCTAGCCAAAAACATTCAGTACTTC

v_gene: TRBV7-2
abundance: NA
d_gene: TRBD1
j_gene: TRBJ1-5
CDR3aa: CASSLGDRASNQPQHF
CDR3nt: TGTGCCAGCAGCTTAGGCGACAGGGCTAGCAATCAGCCCCAGCATTTT

v_gene: TRBV4-1
abundance: NA
d_gene: NA
j_gene: TRBJ2-7
CDR3aa: CASSQDPGVVYEQYF
CDR3nt: TGCGCCAGCAGCCAAGATCCAGGGGTAGTCTACGAGCAGTACTTC

v_gene: TRBV6-4
abundance: NA
d_gene: NA
j_gene: TRBJ1-1
CDR3aa: CASSEPGEGTEAFF
CDR3nt: TGTGCCAGCAGTGAACCCGGGGAAGGCACTGAAGCTTTCTTT

v_gene: TRBV5-4
abundance: NA
d_gene: TRBD1
j_gene: TRBJ2-5
CDR3aa: CASTRGRQGQETQYF
CDR3nt: TGTGCCAGCACCCGGGGTAGACAGGGACAAGAGACCCAGTACTTC

v_gene: TRBV12-5
abundance: NA
d_gene: TRBD1
j_gene: TRBJ2-3
CDR3aa: CASGLGQGLADTQYF
CDR3nt: TGTGCTAGTGGTCTCGGACAGGGGCTGGCGGATACGCAGTATTTT

v_gene: TRBV18
abundance: few
d_gene: NA
j_gene: TRBJ1-1
CDR3aa: CASSPPSTGMSTEAFF
CDR3nt: TGTGCCAGCTCACCACCTTCCACAGGGATGTCAACTGAAGCTTTCTTT

v_gene: TRBV9
abundance: once
d_gene: NA
j_gene: TRBJ1-2
CDR3aa: CASSVGEGVIYGYTF
CDR3nt: TGTGCCAGCAGCGTGGGGGAGGGGGTGATCTATGGCTACACCTTC

v_gene: TRBV10-3
abundance: NA
d_gene: NA
j_gene: TRBJ1-1
CDR3aa: CAIMQSGPDTEAFF
CDR3nt: TGTGCCATCATGCAGTCAGGGCCGGACACTGAAGCTTTCTTT

v_gene: TRBV5-1
abundance: NA
d_gene: NA
j_gene: TRBJ2-1
CDR3aa: CASSAGTDIHNEQFF
CDR3nt: TGCGCCAGCAGTGCGGGGACAGATATCCACAATGAGCAGTTCTTC

v_gene: TRBV7-9
abundance: NA
d_gene: NA
j_gene: TRBJ1-3
CDR3aa: CASSRREGDGNTIYF
CDR3nt: TGTGCCAGCAGCCGCCGCGAGGGGGACGGAAACACCATATATTTT

v_gene: TRBV9
abundance: NA
d_gene: NA
j_gene: TRBJ1-3
CDR3aa: CASGIRQAGAGNTIYF
CDR3nt: TGTGCCAGCGGCATACGACAGGCTGGGGCTGGAAACACCATATATTTT

v_gene: TRBV6-2/TRBV6-3
abundance: NA
d_gene: TRBD1
j_gene: TRBJ2-7
CDR3aa: CASSYWQGANEQYF
CDR3nt: TGTGCCAGCAGTTACTGGCAGGGGGCCAACGAGCAGTACTTC

v_gene: TRBV2
abundance: NA
d_gene: NA
j_gene: TRBJ1-6
CDR3aa: CASNGLSGFRYSSPLHF
CDR3nt: TGTGCCAGCAACGGTTTATCTGGCTTCAGGTACTCCTCACCCCTCCACTTT

v_gene: TRBV5-4
abundance: NA
d_gene: NA
j_gene: TRBJ2-1
CDR3aa: CASSSWGVNEQFF
CDR3nt: TGTGCCAGCAGCAGCTGGGGCGTCAATGAGCAGTTCTTC

v_gene: TRBV12-3/TRBV12-4
abundance: many
d_gene: NA
j_gene: TRBJ2-3
CDR3aa: CASSLNGGDTQYF
CDR3nt: TGTGCCAGCAGTTTGAACGGAGGAGATACGCAGTATTTT

v_gene: TRBV11-2
abundance: NA
d_gene: NA
j_gene: TRBJ2-2
CDR3aa: CASSLVRAGELFF
CDR3nt: TGTGCCAGCAGCTTAGTGAGGGCCGGGGAGCTGTTTTTT

v_gene: TRBV18
abundance: few
d_gene: NA
j_gene: TRBJ1-1
CDR3aa: CASSPSQRADTEAFF
CDR3nt: TGTGCCAGCTCACCGTCACAGAGGGCTGACACTGAAGCTTTCTTT

v_gene: TRBV5-1
abundance: NA
d_gene: TRBD2
j_gene: TRBJ2-2
CDR3aa: CASSLGGGDTGELFF
CDR3nt: TGCGCCAGCAGCTTGGGCGGGGGGGACACCGGGGAGCTGTTTTTT

v_gene: TRBV2
abundance: NA
d_gene: NA
j_gene: TRBJ1-5
CDR3aa: CASSEAQGRVFNQPQHF
CDR3nt: TGTGCCAGCAGTGAAGCGCAGGGCAGAGTATTCAATCAGCCCCAGCATTTT

v_gene: TRBV14
abundance: NA
d_gene: NA
j_gene: TRBJ1-1
CDR3aa: CASSQDQGWLQTEAFF
CDR3nt: TGTGCCAGCAGCCAAGATCAGGGGTGGTTGCAAACTGAAGCTTTCTTT

v_gene: TRBV11-2
abundance: once
d_gene: TRBD2
j_gene: TRBJ2-7
CDR3aa: CASSLESGRAHEQYF
CDR3nt: TGTGCCAGCAGCTTAGAAAGCGGGAGGGCCCACGAGCAGTACTTC

v_gene: TRBV5-1
abundance: NA
d_gene: TRBD1
j_gene: TRBJ1-2
CDR3aa: CASSLQGGNYGYTF
CDR3nt: TGCGCCAGCAGCTTGCAAGGGGGCAACTATGGCTACACCTTC

v_gene: TRBV29-1
abundance: NA
d_gene: NA
j_gene: TRBJ1-1
CDR3aa: CSVGTPQGAEAFF
CDR3nt: TGCAGCGTAGGGACACCCCAAGGGGCTGAAGCTTTCTTT

v_gene: TRBV5-1
abundance: NA
d_gene: NA
j_gene: TRBJ1-2
CDR3aa: CASASTRQSKENTNYGYTF
CDR3nt: TGCGCCAGCGCTAGTACGAGGCAGAGTAAAGAGAATACCAACTATGGCTACACCTTC

v_gene: TRBV5-8
abundance: NA
d_gene: TRBD1
j_gene: TRBJ2-3
CDR3aa: CASSPLGGPQGARADTQYF
CDR3nt: TGTGCCAGCAGCCCCCTAGGAGGTCCGCAGGGGGCGAGAGCAGATACGCAGTATTTT

v_gene: TRBV10-3
abundance: few
d_gene: TRBD2
j_gene: TRBJ2-2
CDR3aa: CAIRKLAGEENTGELFF
CDR3nt: TGTGCCATCAGAAAACTAGCGGGAGAGGAGAACACCGGGGAGCTGTTTTTT

v_gene: TRBV28
abundance: few
d_gene: NA
j_gene: TRBJ1-1
CDR3aa: CASRVSSGGGNTEAFF
CDR3nt: TGTGCCAGCAGAGTTTCCAGCGGGGGGGGGAACACTGAAGCTTTCTTT

v_gene: TRBV21-1
abundance: NA
d_gene: NA
j_gene: TRBJ1-1
CDR3aa: CASSKEREGAEAFF
CDR3nt: TGTGCCAGCAGCAAAGAGCGGGAGGGGGCTGAAGCTTTCTTT

v_gene: TRBV6-5
abundance: NA
d_gene: TRBD1
j_gene: TRBJ2-7
CDR3aa: CASSRDSLGEQYF
CDR3nt: TGTGCCAGCAGTAGGGACAGCCTGGGGGAGCAGTACTTC

v_gene: TRBV10-3
abundance: NA
d_gene: NA
j_gene: TRBJ2-5
CDR3aa: CAISEGQDQETQYF
CDR3nt: TGTGCCATCAGTGAAGGCCAGGATCAAGAGACCCAGTACTTC

v_gene: TRBV6-1
abundance: NA
d_gene: NA
j_gene: TRBJ1-2
CDR3aa: CASSENIGGYGYTF
CDR3nt: TGTGCCAGCAGTGAGAACATAGGGGGATATGGCTACACCTTC

v_gene: TRBV5-4
abundance: NA
d_gene: TRBD1
j_gene: TRBJ2-7
CDR3aa: CASSQANRGLGEQYF
CDR3nt: TGTGCCAGCAGCCAAGCTAACAGGGGGCTAGGCGAGCAGTACTTC

v_gene: TRBV10-1
abundance: NA
d_gene: NA
j_gene: TRBJ1-1
CDR3aa: CASSGEVNTEAFF
CDR3nt: TGCGCCAGCAGCGGGGAGGTGAACACTGAAGCTTTCTTT

v_gene: TRBV6-5
abundance: NA
d_gene: NA
j_gene: TRBJ1-1
CDR3aa: CASSYYTDTEAFF
CDR3nt: TGTGCCAGCAGTTACTATACGGACACTGAAGCTTTCTTT

v_gene: TRBV4-1
abundance: many
d_gene: TRBD1
j_gene: TRBJ2-7
CDR3aa: CASSQVGTGPYEQYF
CDR3nt: TGCGCCAGCAGCCAAGTGGGGACAGGGCCCTACGAGCAGTACTTC

v_gene: TRBV7-2
abundance: NA
d_gene: NA
j_gene: TRBJ1-2
CDR3aa: CASSLDQGPGYTF
CDR3nt: TGTGCCAGCAGCTTAGACCAGGGCCCTGGCTACACCTTC

v_gene: TRBV5-1
abundance: NA
d_gene: NA
j_gene: TRBJ2-1
CDR3aa: CASISGRREQFF
CDR3nt: TGCGCCAGCATCTCCGGGCGGAGGGAGCAGTTCTTC

v_gene: TRBV6-2/TRBV6-3
abundance: NA
d_gene: NA
j_gene: TRBJ2-5
CDR3aa: CASSYSLYRLQETQYF
CDR3nt: TGTGCCAGCAGTTACTCACTTTACAGACTACAAGAGACCCAGTACTTC

v_gene: TRBV29-1
abundance: NA
d_gene: TRBD1
j_gene: TRBJ2-5
CDR3aa: CSVDTGAQETQYF
CDR3nt: TGCAGCGTCGATACAGGGGCCCAAGAGACCCAGTACTTC

v_gene: TRBV7-2
abundance: NA
d_gene: TRBD1
j_gene: TRBJ1-5
CDR3aa: CASSLGGGRVGQPQHF
CDR3nt: TGTGCCAGCAGCTTAGGAGGGGGCAGGGTGGGGCAGCCCCAGCATTTT

v_gene: TRBV27
abundance: few
d_gene: TRBD1
j_gene: TRBJ1-2
CDR3aa: CASSLSPRDRGGYGYTF
CDR3nt: TGTGCCAGCAGTTTATCCCCTCGGGACAGGGGGGGCTATGGCTACACCTTC